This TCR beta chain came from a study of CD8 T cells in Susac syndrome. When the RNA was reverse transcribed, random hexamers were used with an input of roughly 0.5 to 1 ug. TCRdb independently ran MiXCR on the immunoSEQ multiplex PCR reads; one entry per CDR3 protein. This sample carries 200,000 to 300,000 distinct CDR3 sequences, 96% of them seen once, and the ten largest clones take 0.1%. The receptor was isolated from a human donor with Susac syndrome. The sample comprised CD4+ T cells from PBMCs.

CDR3 bases: TGTGCCAGCAGTTACAAAGGACTAGCGGGATCAACCTACTACGAGCAGTACTTC. The encoded protein is CASSYKGLAGSTYYEQYF. This chain uses TRBV6-5 with TRBJ2-7, with TRBD2 identical over 12 bases. There are 18 residues in the CDR3. V gave up 2 bases and J gave up 3 bases; unmatched junction bases: 11. Germline lookup yields CDR1 MNHEY and CDR2 SVGAGI.